Reported below is one T cell receptor (beta chain). What it binds is not known. These data originate in a study of cytotoxic CD8 clonotypes in ibrutinib-treated CLL. The wider study: Overall, about 25 responses were partial and 2 complete; following median approximately 73 months, about 15 patients stayed remitted and 12 progressed. Specimens for response were gathered following a median about 11 months of therapy, spanning 6 to 36. Among the samples, the mean was 255,043 productive templates and approximately 94,000 productive rearrangements.

Trimming cost V 3 bases and J 0 bases, with 6 bases left between them. In germline, CDR1 is MNHEY, CDR2 SMNVEV (reference sequence). The CDR3 has 13 residues. Some clones are missing from TCRdb's copy, which holds only in-frame ones; the method was immunoSEQ multiplex PCR. This table holds 300,000 to 400,000 clones, roughly 71% found once. Regarding the study as a whole: Samples were collected at differing times from sustained-remission and progressing patients.

This rearrangement joins TRBV27 to TRBJ2-7; D is uncertain. This clonotype was obtained from a human donor with chronic lymphocytic leukemia. The sequencing used PBMCs, collected after 36 months of ibrutinib treatment. The CDR3 DNA is TGTGCCAGCAGTTTCCGACTCTCCTACGAGCAGTACTTC. Translated: CASSFRLSYEQYF.